This T cell receptor (beta chain) was observed in a study of blood T cell repertoires in COVID-19. Germline assignment: CDR1 SNHLY and CDR2 FYNNEI. The CDR3 totals 15 residues. V was shortened by 8 bases and J by 4 bases, with 17 bases between the two germline ends. Only in-frame clones appear in the TCRdb table, and some are missing; sequencing was by immunoSEQ multiplex PCR. Altogether under 100,000 clones are present, less than 95% being singletons, with the ten largest covering over 4.5%. Sequenced sample: peripheral blood. V gene TRBV2 combines with J gene TRBJ2-2; a weak D match, TRBD1 (5 bases). The source is a man aged 50 to 59 with acute or convalescent COVID-19. The CDR3 DNA reads as TGTGCCAGCGGGGTAGTCCCGCAGGGCACCGGGGAGCTGTTTTTT. The encoded protein is CASGVVPQGTGELFF.